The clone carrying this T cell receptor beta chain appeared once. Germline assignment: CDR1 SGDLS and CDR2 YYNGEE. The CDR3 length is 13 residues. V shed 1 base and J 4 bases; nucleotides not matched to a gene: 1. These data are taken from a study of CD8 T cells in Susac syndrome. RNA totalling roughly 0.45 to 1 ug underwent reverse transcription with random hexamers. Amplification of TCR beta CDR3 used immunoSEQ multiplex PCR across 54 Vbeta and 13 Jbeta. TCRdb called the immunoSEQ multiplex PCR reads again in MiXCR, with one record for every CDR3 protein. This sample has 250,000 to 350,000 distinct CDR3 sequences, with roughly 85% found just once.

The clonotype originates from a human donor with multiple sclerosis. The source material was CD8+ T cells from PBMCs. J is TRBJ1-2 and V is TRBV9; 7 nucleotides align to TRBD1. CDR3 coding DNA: TGTGCCAGCAGCGTACGGACAGGCTATGGCTACACCTTC. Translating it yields CASSVRTGYGYTF.